This T cell receptor (beta chain) was profiled in a study of T cell responses to AZD1222 COVID-19 vaccine. Study-wide results and limits: The peak T cell response came first, and repertoires were sampled only after it. Epitopes outside B.1.351 and B.1.1.7 mutated regions reportedly drew nearly half of spike TCRs. Increases in Spike-specific TCR breadth and depth were seen after two AZD1222 doses.

Comments on this clone: Its antigen is still unknown.

With V trimmed by 1 base and J by 2 bases, 9 bases remained unmatched. CDR1 SEHNR and CDR2 FQNEAQ come from the germline V gene (reference sequence). The CDR3 loop spans 17 amino acids. Repertoires were generated with immunoSEQ multiplex PCR, while TCRdb's copy carries only in-frame clones and drops some. The profile covers some 120,000 clones, with approximately 88% appearing a single time and about 29% taken by the ten largest. The sequences come from peripheral blood, collected on day 0 of AZD1222 vaccination. The chain carries TRBV7-9 and TRBJ2-3; 7 nucleotides align to TRBD1. This clonotype originated in an adult in good health. CDR3 amino acids: CASSLVTSGQNTDTQYF. The CDR3, as DNA: TGTGCCAGCAGCTTAGTAACCTCGGGACAGAACACAGATACGCAGTATTTT.